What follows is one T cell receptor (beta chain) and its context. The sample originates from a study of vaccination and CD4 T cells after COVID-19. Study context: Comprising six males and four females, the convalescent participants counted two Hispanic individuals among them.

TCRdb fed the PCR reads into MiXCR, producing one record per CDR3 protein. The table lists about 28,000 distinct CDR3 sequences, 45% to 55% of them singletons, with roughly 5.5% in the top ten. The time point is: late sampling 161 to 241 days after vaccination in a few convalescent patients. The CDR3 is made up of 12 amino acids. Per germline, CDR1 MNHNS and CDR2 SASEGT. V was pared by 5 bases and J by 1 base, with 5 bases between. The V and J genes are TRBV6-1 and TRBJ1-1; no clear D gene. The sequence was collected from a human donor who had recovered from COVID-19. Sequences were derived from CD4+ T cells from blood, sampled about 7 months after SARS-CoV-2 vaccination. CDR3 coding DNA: TGTGCCAGCAGTCGCACGAACACTGAAGCTTTCTTT. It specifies CASSRTNTEAFF.